This T cell receptor (beta chain) was retrieved from a study of blood T cell repertoires in COVID-19. In the study overall: The origin of the acute and convalescent COVID-19 samples was the United States, Italy and Spain. PBMCs, B-cell-depleted T cells, or T cells were the source of the cDNA or gDNA that made up the material.

In the source study's methods: Estimates of nucleated cell counts were drawn from the amplification of reference gene primers. Measured with immunoSEQ multiplex PCR; TCRdb has only the in-frame clones, and not every one. For V, J and clone size, that table is used; D and trimming come from the DNA. The data show roughly 98,000 clones, less than 85% seen once. The ends were cut back, 3 bases at V and 1 base at J, with 9 bases in the middle. This CDR3 is built from 14 residues. Per the germline V gene, CDR1 is KGHSH and CDR2 is LQKENI. V usage is TRBV18 and J usage is TRBJ1-1; D uncertain. The sequencing input was peripheral blood. The sequence came from a man between 65 and 85 years old with active or convalescent COVID-19. In nucleotides, the CDR3 is TGTGCCAGCTCACCGGACTGGTCGAACACTGAAGCTTTCTTT. Its protein is CASSPDWSNTEAFF. Using reference TRBV18 and TRBJ1-1 for the parts outside the CDR3, the full variable domain is NAGVMQNPRHLVRRRGQEARLRCSPMKGHSHVYWYRQLPEEGLKFMVYLQKENIIDESGMPKERFSAEFPKEGPSILRIQQVVRGDSAAYFCASSPDWSNTEAFFGQGTRLTVV.